Listed below are T cell receptor beta chains from one sample, sequenced in a study of glioma-infiltrating T cells. TCRdb reanalysed the multiplex PCR reads using MiXCR and keeps one entry per CDR3 protein. The sample has around 390,000 distinct CDR3 sequences, 41% seen once; the top ten hold more than 10%. Sequencing input: glioma tissue, nonneoplastic brain tissue, or PBMCs (not recorded which). The source is a human donor with low-grade glioma or glioblastoma, undergoing nonglioma brain surgery, or in good health (not recorded which). The CDR3 runs from the conserved cysteine through the conserved F or W. Each record gives: D gene, clone size, V gene, J gene, CDR3 protein, CDR3 DNA. The D gene is left open where the match is weak. Clone size is shown for a subset of rows, as once, few, many or a class of expanded clone.

>TRBD2|many|TRBV6-1|TRBJ2-1
CASSRSGYSYNEQFF
TGTGCCAGCTCCCGTAGCGGGTACTCCTACAATGAGCAGTTCTTC
>.|few|TRBV28|TRBJ2-7
CASSLLAGNNEQYF
TGTGCCAGCAGTTTATTGGCAGGGAACAACGAGCAGTACTTC
>TRBD1|.|TRBV7-2|TRBJ2-7
CASSPGTGFHEQYF
TGTGCCAGCAGCCCCGGGACAGGGTTCCACGAGCAGTACTTC
>.|many|TRBV6-1|TRBJ2-2
CASSPVDSLGAGELFF
TGTGCCAGCAGTCCCGTCGATTCACTGGGGGCCGGGGAGCTGTTTTTT
>TRBD1|.|TRBV12-3/TRBV12-4|TRBJ1-1
CASSSRDRGLVWTEAFF
TGTGCCAGCAGTTCTCGGGACAGGGGGCTGGTCTGGACTGAAGCTTTCTTT
>.|few|TRBV28|TRBJ1-1
CAVGHLNTEAFF
TGTGCAGTGGGCCATTTGAACACTGAAGCTTTCTTT
>.|many|TRBV15|TRBJ2-3
CATSRDLPAADTQYF
TGTGCCACCAGCAGAGATCTGCCGGCCGCAGATACGCAGTATTTT
>.|once|TRBV3-1|TRBJ2-3
CASSQTWGRTSPDTQYF
TGTGCCAGCAGCCAGACGTGGGGCAGGACCAGCCCAGATACGCAGTATTTT
>TRBD2|.|TRBV4-3|TRBJ2-7
CASSHSWTSAAYEQYF
TGCGCCAGCAGCCATTCCTGGACTAGCGCAGCTTACGAGCAGTACTTC
>.|.|TRBV7-2|TRBJ2-5
CASSLGVGETQYF
TGTGCCAGCAGCTTAGGGGTTGGGGAGACCCAGTACTTC
>.|many|TRBV6-5|TRBJ2-7
CASSYRTESYEQYF
TGTGCCAGCAGTTACCGGACAGAATCCTACGAGCAGTACTTC
>.|.|TRBV12-3/TRBV12-4|TRBJ2-7
CAGSSGWSFYEQYF
TGTGCCGGCAGTTCAGGGTGGTCCTTCTACGAGCAGTACTTC
>TRBD1|.|TRBV27|TRBJ2-7
CASSPFGRGLFLGAYYEQYF
TGTGCCAGCAGCCCGTTTGGCAGGGGGCTTTTTCTCGGGGCTTACTACGAGCAGTACTTC
>TRBD2|.|TRBV6-5|TRBJ2-7
CASSYTTSGRSYEQYF
TGTGCCAGCAGTTACACGACTAGCGGTAGATCCTACGAGCAGTACTTC
>TRBD2|few|TRBV20-1|TRBJ2-3
CSAREIAGGPATQYF
TGCAGTGCTAGAGAGATAGCGGGAGGGCCAGCTACGCAGTATTTT
>TRBD2|few|TRBV10-2|TRBJ2-5
CATGTSGRETQYF
TGCGCCACCGGGACTAGCGGGAGGGAGACCCAGTACTTC
>.|.|TRBV12-3/TRBV12-4|TRBJ1-2
CASSLYGIGDRYGYTF
TGTGCCAGCAGTTTATACGGAATAGGGGATCGATATGGCTACACCTTC
>TRBD1|.|TRBV20-1|TRBJ2-7
CSAKGQGSSYEQYF
TGCAGTGCTAAAGGACAGGGGAGCTCCTACGAGCAGTACTTC
>TRBD2|few|TRBV7-9|TRBJ2-1
CASGLVNNEQFF
TGTGCCAGCGGACTAGTAAACAATGAGCAGTTCTTC
>TRBD1|.|TRBV29-1|TRBJ2-5
CSARTGENQETQYF
TGCAGCGCACGGACAGGGGAGAACCAAGAGACCCAGTACTTC
>TRBD1|many|TRBV6-1|TRBJ2-7
CASSPGQGVVYEQYF
TGTGCCAGCAGCCCGGGACAGGGAGTGGTTTACGAGCAGTACTTC
>TRBD2|many|TRBV20-1|TRBJ2-7
CSAGTSRYYEQYF
TGCAGTGCGGGGACTAGCCGGTACTACGAGCAGTACTTC
>TRBD1|.|TRBV7-2|TRBJ2-7
CASSDRTGAFYEQYF
TGTGCCAGCAGCGATCGGACAGGGGCCTTCTACGAGCAGTACTTC
>.|.|TRBV6-2/TRBV6-3|TRBJ1-3
CASSAGHSGNTIYF
TGTGCCAGTTCGGCAGGTCACTCTGGAAACACCATATATTTT
>TRBD1|.|TRBV27|TRBJ1-2
CASRNPGQGQYGYTF
TGTGCCAGCAGAAATCCGGGACAGGGCCAATATGGCTACACCTTC
>TRBD1|.|TRBV9|TRBJ1-2
CASSADRAYGYTF
TGTGCCAGCAGCGCGGACAGGGCCTATGGCTACACCTTC
>TRBD2|few|TRBV20-1|TRBJ2-1
CSAHGLAGYNEQFF
TGCAGTGCGCACGGACTAGCGGGATACAATGAGCAGTTCTTC
>.|.|TRBV7-9|TRBJ1-2
CASSPATDRYYGYTF
TGTGCCAGCAGCCCCGCGACCGACAGGTACTATGGCTACACCTTC
>.|few|TRBV28|TRBJ1-2
CASSHKDYGYTF
TGTGCCAGCAGCCACAAGGACTATGGCTACACCTTC
>TRBD2|.|TRBV27|TRBJ2-1
CASRNLAGGSSNEQFF
TGTGCCAGCAGAAACCTAGCGGGAGGGAGTAGCAATGAGCAGTTCTTC
>.|.|TRBV4-3|TRBJ1-2
CASSPGKGNYGYTF
TGCGCCAGCAGCCCCGGGAAGGGAAACTATGGCTACACCTTC
>.|many|TRBV6-5|TRBJ1-1
CASSYSRTLNTEAFF
TGTGCCAGCAGTTACTCCCGGACACTGAACACTGAAGCTTTCTTT
>TRBD2|few|TRBV28|TRBJ2-7
CASSLLGGGEQYF
TGTGCCAGCAGTTTATTGGGGGGGGGAGAGCAGTACTTC
>.|few|TRBV25-1|TRBJ1-4
CASSDVSAGTEKLFF
TGTGCCAGCAGTGATGTGTCAGCCGGGACTGAAAAACTGTTTTTT
>.|few|TRBV12-3/TRBV12-4|TRBJ2-3
CASELRSTDTQYF
TGTGCCAGCGAATTAAGAAGCACAGATACGCAGTATTTT
>TRBD2|.|TRBV28|TRBJ2-3
CASTPFSRLAGRDTQYF
TGTGCCAGCACTCCGTTTTCAAGACTAGCGGGAAGGGATACGCAGTATTTT
>TRBD2|.|TRBV5-6|TRBJ2-1
CASSPSGRDNEQFF
TGTGCCAGCAGCCCCAGCGGGAGGGATAATGAGCAGTTCTTC
>.|.|TRBV7-9|TRBJ1-1
CASSLPQIEAFF
TGTGCCAGCAGCTTACCCCAGATCGAAGCTTTCTTT
>.|.|TRBV28|TRBJ1-2
CASFHTSNNYGYTF
TGTGCCAGCTTCCATACCTCGAATAACTATGGCTACACCTTC
>TRBD1|.|TRBV10-3|TRBJ1-1
CAISESGQDRMAFF
TGTGCCATCAGTGAGTCGGGACAGGACCGGATGGCTTTCTTT
>.|.|TRBV5-1|TRBJ2-1
CASNEPSYNEQFF
TGCGCCAGCAACGAGCCCTCCTACAATGAGCAGTTCTTC
>TRBD2|few|TRBV20-1|TRBJ2-3
CSAPLAGNTDTQYF
TGCAGTGCGCCGCTAGCGGGCAACACAGATACGCAGTATTTT
>TRBD1|many|TRBV6-1|TRBJ2-7
CASSRPGQGYEQYF
TGTGCCAGCAGTCGACCGGGACAGGGCTACGAGCAGTACTTC
>.|.|TRBV28|TRBJ2-5
CASRSRFAGSETQYF
TGTGCCAGCAGGTCCAGGTTTGCGGGCTCAGAGACCCAGTACTTC
>TRBD2|.|TRBV5-1|TRBJ2-1
CASSGLAGSGGNEQFF
TGCGCCAGCAGCGGACTAGCCGGTTCCGGTGGAAATGAGCAGTTCTTC
>.|.|TRBV4-1|TRBJ1-1
CARSQAVGSRNTEAFF
TGCGCCAGGAGCCAAGCCGTCGGCAGCCGGAACACTGAAGCTTTCTTT